This entry concerns a single TCR beta chain. This record belongs to a study of blood T cell repertoires in COVID-19. Enrollees, about 18 to 100 years old, lived in roughly 24 US areas. In the source study's methods: Using reference gene primer amplification, nucleated cell counts were estimated. Sequencing used immunoSEQ multiplex PCR; TCRdb keeps in-frame clones, though not all of them. V, J and clone size are those of that table, while D and trimming were read from the DNA. The sample carries approximately 130,000 clones, 75% to 90% recorded once. The V end was cut by 2 bases, the J end by 5 bases, with 6 bases between. The CDR3 runs to 12 residues. The germline V gene encodes CDR1 SEHNR and CDR2 FQNEAQ (reference sequence).

The TCR was taken from a man aged 25 to 45 who had recovered from COVID-19. The V call is TRBV7-9, the J call TRBJ1-2, with D unclear. The specimen sequenced was PBMCs or T cells enriched from blood (not recorded which). The DNA of the CDR3 is TGTGCCAGCAGCTTAAGGGAGTATGGCTACACCTTC. Amino acid sequence: CASSLREYGYTF.